This is a list of T cell receptor beta chains from one sample in a study of chemoradiotherapy in HPV16-positive cancers. Using immunoSEQ multiplex PCR, the repertoire was profiled, and TCRdb retains in-frame clones only, with some absent. The sample includes 30,000 to 35,000 clones, about 82% of them seen just once. The input for sequencing was blood, taken from a patient who underwent chemoradiotherapy. These receptors came from a human donor with HPV-associated anogenital cancer. Each CDR3 is given with its conserved first and last residue.

V: TRBV7-6; CDR3: CASSQPGPPGGEQYF
V: TRBV25-1; CDR3: CASSQGTHATNEKLFF
V: TRBV5-1; CDR3: CASSLAGGSGNTIYF
V: TRBV5-1; CDR3: CASSLVGTGYEQYF
V: TRBV2; CDR3: CASRNRGVSGNTIYF
V: TRBV14; CDR3: CASSQDGRGYTF
V: TRBV30; CDR3: CAWYGQGDAVPGNTIYF
V: TRBV6-5; CDR3: CASTPSYSGNTIYF
V: TRBV7-2; CDR3: CASSPWEGQPQHF
V: TRBV11-2; CDR3: CASSLDVGGNQPQHF
V: TRBV5-1; CDR3: CASSFWDVNTGELFF
V: TRBV6-4; CDR3: CASIRESSYNEQFF
V: TRBV7-2; CDR3: CASSPPRDLTGEETQYF
V: TRBV5-1; CDR3: CASSLDGFNQPQHF
V: TRBV6-1; CDR3: CASSGSGTGVFNYGYTF
V: TRBV7-9; CDR3: CASGNYEQYF
V: TRBV9; CDR3: CASSAPERGKRNTEAFF
V: TRBV6-6; CDR3: CASLNPGGTNEKLFF
V: TRBV5-1; CDR3: CASSLVIAGSSGANVLTF
V: TRBV6-4; CDR3: CASSETSGGADTQYF
V: TRBV2; CDR3: CASSDLRTGRETQYF
V: TRBV18; CDR3: CASSPPAGANEQYF
V: TRBV10-3; CDR3: CATTSTDTQYF
V: TRBV6-6; CDR3: CASSVGGSSGNTIYF
V: TRBV5-5; CDR3: CASSLVQSRGYTF
V: TRBV4-3; CDR3: CASSQGLGRSNTGELFF
V: TRBV6-1; CDR3: CASSAYPSLAKNIQYF
V: TRBV5-6; CDR3: CASSPLGLYNEQFF
V: TRBV6-4; CDR3: CASSLLSGTGELFF
V: TRBV11-2; CDR3: CASSPLAASTDTQYF
V: TRBV5-4; CDR3: CASSSAKDRNTGELFF
V: TRBV5-6; CDR3: CASSFWGSTGELFF
V: TRBV29-1; CDR3: CSVEAGQGEIEAFF
V: TRBV15; CDR3: CATSARDRGYRQPQHF
V: TRBV5-6; CDR3: CASSPGAGYTF
V: TRBV10-3; CDR3: CAISESAYGYTF
V: TRBV11-3; CDR3: CASSLTPTGLQYF
V: TRBV18; CDR3: CASLAGQAHTYEQYF
V: TRBV7-2; CDR3: CASSSPGTSDPGNTIYF
V: TRBV6-6; CDR3: CASSSPTAPETQYF
V: TRBV6-1; CDR3: CASSEVGSRVGTYGYTF
V: TRBV13; CDR3: CASSLTRGNYGYTF
V: TRBV19; CDR3: CASSLQQGNEQFF
V: TRBV5-3; CDR3: CARSLVGIADSYNEQFF
V: TRBV7-3; CDR3: CASSLFGQGDYEQYF
V: TRBV27; CDR3: CASSFSGANSPLHF